This TCR beta chain emerged from a study of blood T cells in healthy people across ages. Next came a second PCR, run for about 6 to 12 cycles, which used a sample-barcoded 5' primer along with a J-beta primer mix. Via MiXCR, TCRdb re-called the 5' RACE reads, giving one row per CDR3 protein. In the table there are 600,000 to 650,000 distinct CDR3 sequences, approximately 50% of which are singletons. The CDR3 spans 13 residues. Germline-derived CDR1 and CDR2 are LGHDT and YNNKEL (reference sequence). V lost 4 bases and J 14 bases, leaving 19 bases between the germline ends. Sequenced sample: blood. The chain couples TRBV3-1 to TRBJ2-3; TRBD2 is a possible D gene (6 bases). The TCR originated in a man in his 60s in good health. The CDR3 is CASSRSGGTWWYF. The DNA of the CDR3 is TGTGCCAGCAGCCGAAGTGGGGGGACCTGGTGGTATTTT.